Listed here is a single TCR beta chain. The sample belongs to a study of blood T cell repertoires in COVID-19. Study-level information: PBMCs, B-cell-depleted T cells, or T cells provided the cDNA or gDNA that made up the material.

Repertoires were generated with immunoSEQ multiplex PCR, while TCRdb's copy carries only in-frame clones and drops some. The sample holds roughly 250,000 clones, around 86% seen once. The sequence came from a woman in her forties or fifties who had recovered from COVID-19. Sequenced input: PBMCs or T cells enriched from blood (not recorded which).

The CDR3 coding sequence is TGTGCCAGCAGCTTAGTGGGGGGGAAAAGCACAGATACGCAGTATTTT. Translation gives CASSLVGGKSTDTQYF. The chain links TRBV11-3 to TRBJ2-3; 7 bases fit TRBD2. The germline V gene encodes CDR1 SGHNT and CDR2 YENEEA. This CDR3 contains 16 residues. Losses at the gene ends were 1 base for V and 0 bases for J; bases not matched to a gene: 4.